These T cell receptor beta chains were read from a single sample in a study of blood T cells in healthy people across ages. TCRdb analysed the 5' RACE reads with MiXCR anew, one entry per CDR3 protein. The table records around 1,100,000 distinct CDR3 sequences, roughly two fifths of them present only once. Sequenced material: blood. These receptors originate from a man aged 18 to 30 in good health. The CDR3 runs from the conserved cysteine through the conserved F or W. D genes are given only for firm matches. Expanded clones get a size class; other rows say once, few or many, or leave the size out.

>TRBV6-5|NA|TRBJ2-7|NA
TGTGCCAGCAGACCCACAGGGTCCACCTCCTACGAGCAGTACTTC
CASRPTGSTSYEQYF
>TRBV20-1|few|TRBJ1-5|TRBD1
TGCAGTGCTCAGTTCCAGGGGGGCAATCAGCCCCAGCATTTT
CSAQFQGGNQPQHF
>TRBV7-2|few|TRBJ2-3|NA
TGTGCCAGCACCGGGGTAGATACGCAGTATTTT
CASTGVDTQYF
>TRBV7-9|NA|TRBJ2-7|TRBD1
TGTGCCAGCAGTGCGACAGGGTCCCCCTACGAGCAGTACTTC
CASSATGSPYEQYF
>TRBV4-3|NA|TRBJ2-3|NA
TGCGCCAGCAGCCAAGACGCCCAGGGTACAGATACGCAGTATTTT
CASSQDAQGTDTQYF
>TRBV6-5|NA|TRBJ2-1|NA
TGTGCCAGCAGTTACTATACAACGGGGCCCGAGCAGTTCTTC
CASSYYTTGPEQFF
>TRBV25-1|many|TRBJ1-2|NA
TGTGCCAGCAGTGAACAGGTCAACTATGGCTACACCTTC
CASSEQVNYGYTF
>TRBV5-1|many|TRBJ1-1|NA
TGTGCCAGCAGCTTAGAACAGAACACTGAAGCTTTCTTT
CASSLEQNTEAFF
>TRBV7-2|many|TRBJ2-1|TRBD2
TGTGCCAGCAGCTTACTTAGCGGGGGGAGTGGGGATGAGCAGTTCTTC
CASSLLSGGSGDEQFF
>TRBV4-2|NA|TRBJ1-2|NA
TGTGCCAGCAGCCATATGGGAGGCTACACCTTC
CASSHMGGYTF
>TRBV6-5|many|TRBJ2-5|NA
TGTGCCAGCAGCTCCCAAATCGGGACTGACCAAGAGACCCAGTACTTC
CASSSQIGTDQETQYF
>TRBV5-6|NA|TRBJ2-1|NA
TGTGCCAGCAGTTCCGAGCACTATGAGCAGTTCTTC
CASSSEHYEQFF
>TRBV27|NA|TRBJ1-5|TRBD1
TGTGCCAGCAGTTCGTCTCCACAGGGGTCTTGGCAGCCCCAGCATTTT
CASSSSPQGSWQPQHF
>TRBV5-1|few|TRBJ2-7|NA
TGCGCCAGCAGCTTGGACCAGGGGAACGAGCAGTACTTC
CASSLDQGNEQYF
>TRBV10-3|many|TRBJ2-7|NA
TGTGCCATCAGTGATGGGCCGATGGGCCCCTACGAGCAGTACTTC
CAISDGPMGPYEQYF
>TRBV7-9|NA|TRBJ2-7|TRBD1
TGTGCCAGCAGCCGGACAGGCGTCTCCTACAATGAGCAGTACTTC
CASSRTGVSYNEQYF
>TRBV9|NA|TRBJ2-5|TRBD1
TGTGCCAGCACGCCGGGACAGATAGTCTACAATGAGCAGTACTTC
CASTPGQIVYNEQYF
>TRBV20-1|NA|TRBJ1-5|TRBD1
TGCAGTGCTAGTCAACCCTCCACCAGGGGGAGGTTTCAGCCCCAGCATTTT
CSASQPSTRGRFQPQHF
>TRBV7-2|few|TRBJ2-7|NA
TGTGCCAGCAGCTTAGGTGGGTCACAGGAGCTATACGAGCAGTACTTC
CASSLGGSQELYEQYF
>TRBV20-1|few|TRBJ1-1|NA
TGCAGTGCTAGAATTCTCCAGGGAGGTAACACTGAAGCTTTCTTT
CSARILQGGNTEAFF
>TRBV12-3/TRBV12-4|NA|TRBJ1-2|NA
TGTGCCAGCAGTTTAACGGCCTCCCCTTATGGCTACACCTTC
CASSLTASPYGYTF
>TRBV12-3/TRBV12-4|NA|TRBJ2-5|NA
TGTGCCAGCAGAAAATTTCAGTCGGATGAGCAGTACTTC
CASRKFQSDEQYF
>TRBV4-1|NA|TRBJ1-5|NA
TGCGCCAGCAGCCAAGAGGGGACGACTATACCGAATCAGCCCCAGCATTTT
CASSQEGTTIPNQPQHF
>TRBV6-5|NA|TRBJ2-2|TRBD1
TGTGCCAGCAGTTTCGGACAGGGGAGAAGTTCCGGGGAGCTGTTTTTT
CASSFGQGRSSGELFF
>TRBV29-1|NA|TRBJ1-1|NA
TGCAGCGTTGGAGAACGGGGGATTGAAGCTTTCTTT
CSVGERGIEAFF
>TRBV20-1|once|TRBJ1-6|NA
TGCAGTGCTTCTCAGGACAGCAATAATTCACCCCTCCACTTT
CSASQDSNNSPLHF
>TRBV10-3|few|TRBJ2-6|TRBD1
TGTGCCATCAGTGTAGCGGAACAGGGGGTTTCTGGGGCCAACGTCCTGACTTTC
CAISVAEQGVSGANVLTF
>TRBV29-1|NA|TRBJ2-1|NA
TGCAGCGTTGAAGTGATTAACAGAATTAGCTCCTACAATGAGCAGTTCTTC
CSVEVINRISSYNEQFF
>TRBV27|few|TRBJ2-1|TRBD2
TGTGCCAGCAGTACAAGGACTAGCGGTTACAATGAGCAGTTCTTC
CASSTRTSGYNEQFF
>TRBV5-4|NA|TRBJ1-1|TRBD1
TGTGCCAGCAGCCAGACAGGGGCTGAAGCTTTCTTT
CASSQTGAEAFF
>TRBV10-3|NA|TRBJ2-5|NA
TGTGCCGTCAGTGAGAGGTATAAAGTCCAAGAGACCCAGTACTTC
CAVSERYKVQETQYF
>TRBV14|few|TRBJ2-4|NA
TGTGCCAGCAGCCTCGCCCCAGGGGCCATTCAGTACTTC
CASSLAPGAIQYF